The rows below give T cell receptor beta chains drawn from one sample of a study of T cells after posttransplantation cyclophosphamide. Profiled with immunoSEQ multiplex PCR; TCRdb holds only in-frame clones, not every one. This sample comprises 8,000 to 10,000 clones, none seen once only. The sequences come from PBMCs, collected roughly 340 days after allogeneic stem cell transplant with posttransplant cyclophosphamide. The receptors shown here come from a male patient aged 45 to 59 who received an allogeneic stem cell transplant from a related donor and was CMV-positive. Some T cells may be graft donor cells. Each CDR3 is given with its conserved first and last residue. The D gene is left open where the match is weak. The size of a clone is reported for some rows only, either as once, few or many, or as a class for expanded clones.

V	J	D	size	DNA	CDR3
TRBV7-9	TRBJ2-7	TRBD1	many	TGTGCCAGCAGCCGATTGGCCGGGACAGGGGTCTACGAGCAGTACTTC	CASSRLAGTGVYEQYF
TRBV19	TRBJ2-7	TRBD1	-	TGTGCCAGTAGTCGAAGAGGACAGGGCTACGAGCAGTACTTC	CASSRRGQGYEQYF
TRBV6-5	TRBJ2-3	TRBD2	many	TGTGCCAGCAGTTCCACTAGCGGGGGGGGGCAGTATTTT	CASSSTSGGGQYF
TRBV5-5	TRBJ1-4	TRBD1	few	TGTGCCAGCAGCCCGACAGGGGCGGGCGAAAAACTGTTTTTT	CASSPTGAGEKLFF
TRBV5-1	TRBJ1-1	-	many	TGCGCCAGCAGCTCGGACATCGGCATGAACACTGAAGCTTTCTTT	CASSSDIGMNTEAFF
TRBV7-2	TRBJ2-1	-	many	TGTGCCAGCAGCTTTCTCGGGGGAGCCAACAATGAGCAGTTCTTC	CASSFLGGANNEQFF
TRBV18	TRBJ1-1	-	many	TGTGCCAGCTCACCACGGGTGGGGGGGACCGAAGCTTTCTTT	CASSPRVGGTEAFF
TRBV5-6	TRBJ2-7	-	many	TGTGCCAGCAGCTCCCAGTGGTACGAGCAGTACTTC	CASSSQWYEQYF
TRBV18	TRBJ2-3	-	many	TGTGCCAGCTCAACCAGACAGGTGGGCACAGATACGCAGTATTTT	CASSTRQVGTDTQYF
TRBV20-1	TRBJ1-2	-	many	TGCAGTGCTAAGCCCAACTATGGCTACACCTTC	CSAKPNYGYTF
TRBV5-4	TRBJ2-1	-	many	TGTGCCAGCAGCTTGCCCACGGGTGGTAACAATGAGCAGTTCTTC	CASSLPTGGNNEQFF
TRBV10-3	TRBJ2-3	TRBD2	many	TGTGCCATCAGTGAGTATGGGACTAACACAGATACGCAGTATTTT	CAISEYGTNTDTQYF
TRBV19	TRBJ2-5	TRBD1	-	TGTGCCAGTGCCCCAGGGGGCGCTTGGGGGGAAGAGACCCAGTACTTC	CASAPGGAWGEETQYF
TRBV27	TRBJ1-1	-	many	TGTGCCAGCAGTTACTACAGGGTAGGCACTGAAGCTTTCTTT	CASSYYRVGTEAFF
TRBV6-1	TRBJ2-7	TRBD1	many	TGTGCCAGCAGTACATCGGGGACAGGGGGCGCTGGGCAGTACTTC	CASSTSGTGGAGQYF
TRBV5-1	TRBJ2-7	TRBD2	medium-sized	TGCGCCAGCAGCTTGGGCACTAGCGCGAGCTCCTACGAGCAGTACTTC	CASSLGTSASSYEQYF
TRBV19	TRBJ2-1	-	many	TGTGCCAGTAGTATAGAACAGGGTGGTCGTGGGTACAATGAGCAGTTCTTC	CASSIEQGGRGYNEQFF
TRBV2	TRBJ2-7	-	many	TGTGCCAGCACTCTGAACTTAGGGGCAGTCTACGAGCAGTACTTC	CASTLNLGAVYEQYF
TRBV11-1	TRBJ2-7	-	many	TGTGCCAGCAGCTTTGACTACTCCTACGAGCAGTACTTC	CASSFDYSYEQYF
TRBV11-2	TRBJ1-5	-	many	TGTGCCAGCAGCTTAGAGACAGACCCGGATCAGCCCCAGCATTTT	CASSLETDPDQPQHF
TRBV4-1	TRBJ1-3	TRBD1	many	TGCGCCAGCAGCCAGGACAGGGGTGGTGGAAACACCATATATTTT	CASSQDRGGGNTIYF
TRBV2	TRBJ2-2	TRBD1	many	TGTGCCAGCAGTTGGGACAGGGATCCGAACACCGGGGAGCTGTTTTTT	CASSWDRDPNTGELFF
TRBV9	TRBJ1-3	TRBD1	many	TGTGCCAGCAGCACCGGGACAGTAGCTGGAAACACCATATATTTT	CASSTGTVAGNTIYF
TRBV4-3	TRBJ2-5	-	many	TGCGCCAGCAGCCAAGATCCGGGGCCAGGGGGGTATGAGACCCAGTACTTC	CASSQDPGPGGYETQYF
TRBV30	TRBJ2-7	TRBD2	many	TGTGCCTGGAGCATCGGTAGCGGGAATTACTACGAGCAGTACTTC	CAWSIGSGNYYEQYF
TRBV5-5	TRBJ1-5	-	medium-sized	TGTGCCAGCAGCGCGGGTCAAGCGAGCAATCAGCCCCAGCATTTT	CASSAGQASNQPQHF
TRBV9	TRBJ2-1	TRBD2	many	TGTGCCAGCAGCGTAGGGGCTAGCGGGGGAAATGAGCAGTTCTTC	CASSVGASGGNEQFF
TRBV5-8	TRBJ1-3	TRBD1	many	TGTGCCAGCAGTTTTGCTGGGACAGGACATGGAGGAAACACCATATATTTT	CASSFAGTGHGGNTIYF
TRBV5-1	TRBJ1-2	TRBD1	many	TGCGCCAGCAGCTTGGCAGGGGGCCGCGGCTATGGCTACACCTTC	CASSLAGGRGYGYTF
TRBV11-3	TRBJ1-1	TRBD1	medium-sized	TGTGCCAGCAGCTTAGCGGGACAGCTAAACACTGAAGCTTTCTTT	CASSLAGQLNTEAFF
TRBV6-5	TRBJ2-1	TRBD2	many	TGTGCCAGCAGGTCCGGGACTAGCGGACCCAATGAGCAGTTCTTC	CASRSGTSGPNEQFF
TRBV7-2	TRBJ2-1	TRBD1	few	TGTGCCAGCAGCTTCTTGCAGGGGGCCAACAATGAGCAGTTCTTC	CASSFLQGANNEQFF
TRBV11-1	TRBJ2-3	-	medium-sized	TGTGCCAGCAGCGCGATCGGGAGAGGTGAAGATACGCAGTATTTT	CASSAIGRGEDTQYF
TRBV30	TRBJ1-5	-	many	TGTGCCTGGAGCTCGGGCGGGCAGCCCCAGCATTTT	CAWSSGGQPQHF
TRBV19	TRBJ1-4	-	few	TGTGCCAGTACCCCCGCGAGCAATGAAAAACTGTTTTTT	CASTPASNEKLFF
TRBV10-3	TRBJ1-1	-	many	TGTGCCATCAGTGTACAGAACACTGAAGCTTTCTTT	CAISVQNTEAFF
TRBV7-2	TRBJ1-4	-	many	TGTGCCAGCAGCTTAGCTCTCGTTCAGTCCGAAAAACTGTTTTTT	CASSLALVQSEKLFF
TRBV27	TRBJ2-7	TRBD1	many	TGTGCCAGCAGTTTAAATCGGGGTTGGGACAGGGGGCGCAGGTCCTACGAGCAGTACTTC	CASSLNRGWDRGRRSYEQYF
TRBV18	TRBJ1-1	-	many	TGTGCCAGCTCAACCCCCGGCCTTAACGGGGCTTTCTTT	CASSTPGLNGAFF
TRBV6-4	TRBJ2-1	TRBD2	many	TGTGCCAGCAGCCCGGAACTAGCGGGAGCGAATGAGCAGTTCTTC	CASSPELAGANEQFF
TRBV18	TRBJ1-6	TRBD1	many	TGTGCCAGCACACCGACAGGGTTCGATGCGGGACCCCTCCACTTT	CASTPTGFDAGPLHF
TRBV23-1	TRBJ2-7	-	many	TGCGCCAGCAGTCAATCGGGGTTCCAGCGGCCCTCCTACGAGCAGTACTTC	CASSQSGFQRPSYEQYF
TRBV6-5	TRBJ2-7	-	many	TGTGCCAGCAGTTACTCAATACCCGGACAGCCGTACGAGCAGTACTTC	CASSYSIPGQPYEQYF
TRBV19	TRBJ2-2	-	many	TGTGCCAGTAGTATCAGGTCAGAGAGCAGTACCGGGGAGCTGTTTTTT	CASSIRSESSTGELFF
TRBV6-1	TRBJ2-1	TRBD1	many	TGTGCCAGCATCCCGGGACAGCGATACAATGAGCAGTTCTTC	CASIPGQRYNEQFF
TRBV19	TRBJ1-4	-	many	TGTGCCAGTAGAACGGGAGGGGGTCTTAATGAAAAACTGTTTTTT	CASRTGGGLNEKLFF
TRBV2	TRBJ2-6	TRBD1	many	TGTGCCAGCAGTGAACAGGGGGCTGGGGCCAACGTCCTGACTTTC	CASSEQGAGANVLTF
TRBV7-9	TRBJ1-2	-	many	TGTGCCAGCAGCTTAGGCGGGGTCCACTATGGCTACACCTTC	CASSLGGVHYGYTF
TRBV18	TRBJ2-1	-	many	TGTGCCAGCTCACCGGGGCAGGGTGGGAATGAGCAGTTCTTC	CASSPGQGGNEQFF
TRBV29-1	TRBJ1-4	-	many	TGCAGCGTTCGGGAAGCGGAAAAACTGTTTTTT	CSVREAEKLFF